These T cell receptor beta chains were read from a single sample in a study of shared clonotypes between healthy human individuals. Using immunoSEQ multiplex PCR, the repertoire was profiled, and TCRdb retains in-frame clones only, with some absent. The table shows hundreds of thousands of clones, with under 80% occurring only once. Sequenced: memory CD4+ T cells sorted from blood. The source is a man aged 25-45 years in good health. The CDR3 runs from the conserved cysteine through the conserved F or W. D genes are given only for firm matches. Rows give clone size only sometimes, using once, few, many, or a class for an expanded clone.

clone_size	v_call	j_call	d_call	cdr3_nt	cdr3_aa
NA	TRBV27	TRBJ2-5	NA	TGTGCCAGCAGTTTAATGAAGGGGGGTATTCAAGAGACCCAGTACTTC	CASSLMKGGIQETQYF
NA	TRBV28	TRBJ1-1	NA	TGTGCCAGCAGCCTAGGGACCCCAAGTGAAGCTTTCTTT	CASSLGTPSEAFF
NA	TRBV18	TRBJ2-7	NA	TGTGCCAGCTCACCACCGACGGGAGAGTTGGGGGAGCAGTACTTC	CASSPPTGELGEQYF
once	TRBV6-6	TRBJ1-1	NA	TGTGCCAGCAGGCTAATAACAGTCAACACTGAAGCTTTCTTT	CASRLITVNTEAFF
once	TRBV18	TRBJ1-2	TRBD1	TGTGCCAGCTCTCCAGACGGGACAGGCTATGGCTACACCTTC	CASSPDGTGYGYTF
once	TRBV2	TRBJ1-1	NA	TGTGCCAGCAGGGGGGACACACTAAGGGGCACTGAAGCTTTCTTT	CASRGDTLRGTEAFF
NA	TRBV29-1	TRBJ1-1	TRBD1	TGCAGCGCCTCCTCCCACAGGGGCATGAACACTGAAGCTTTCTTT	CSASSHRGMNTEAFF
NA	TRBV7-3	TRBJ2-1	TRBD2	TGTGCCAGCAGCTTAGGTCGCGGGAGCACTGAGCAGTTCTTC	CASSLGRGSTEQFF
NA	TRBV9	TRBJ2-1	NA	TGTGCCAGCAGCGTAAGAGGGAGTATAACCAATGAGCAGTTCTTC	CASSVRGSITNEQFF
once	TRBV18	TRBJ2-6	NA	TGTGCCAGCTCACCATCCGGGCCCCACTCTGGGGCCAACGTCCTGACTTTC	CASSPSGPHSGANVLTF
NA	TRBV30	TRBJ2-1	TRBD2	TGTGCCTACAGACTAGCGGGAGAGTACAATGAGCAGTTCTTC	CAYRLAGEYNEQFF
NA	TRBV7-2	TRBJ2-5	NA	TGTGCCAGCAGCGGGGGGTACCAAGAGACCCAGTACTTC	CASSGGYQETQYF
NA	TRBV10-3	TRBJ2-7	TRBD1	TGTGCCATCCAAAGGGAACAGGGGGTATACGAGCAGTACTTC	CAIQREQGVYEQYF
NA	TRBV5-4	TRBJ2-1	NA	TGTGCCAGCAGCTCTCAAACTAAGAGGGACAATGAGCAGTTCTTC	CASSSQTKRDNEQFF
few	TRBV29-1	TRBJ2-1	TRBD2	TGCAGCGTCGGACTAGCGGGAGGGTCCAATGAGCAGTTCTTC	CSVGLAGGSNEQFF
once	TRBV5-1	TRBJ2-3	NA	TGCGCCAGCAGCTTTTCCGGAAGACCTAGCACAGATACGCAGTATTTT	CASSFSGRPSTDTQYF
NA	TRBV5-1	TRBJ2-1	TRBD2	TGCGCCAGCAGCTTGGGTGCTAGCGGGAGGTCCGAGCAGTTCTTC	CASSLGASGRSEQFF
NA	TRBV7-8	TRBJ1-5	NA	TGTGCCAGCCAAGCTGGGTGGGGTCAGCCCCAGCATTTT	CASQAGWGQPQHF
NA	TRBV2	TRBJ1-4	NA	TGTGCCAGCAGTGTTTCCGCAGGGGAAATTACGGAACTGTTTTTT	CASSVSAGEITELFF
NA	TRBV2	TRBJ2-7	TRBD2	TGTGCCAGCAGTGTTGGGACTAGCGGGAGGGCCAAAAACTACGAGCAGTACTTC	CASSVGTSGRAKNYEQYF
few	TRBV6-1	TRBJ2-7	NA	TGTGCCAGCAGTGACCAGGGCTACTCCTACGAGCAGTACTTC	CASSDQGYSYEQYF
once	TRBV19	TRBJ2-1	NA	TGTGCCAGTAGTCCCCGGCCAGGGTATAATGAGCAGTTCTTC	CASSPRPGYNEQFF
NA	TRBV27	TRBJ1-2	NA	TGTGCCAGCAGTTTTGACGGAAGGTATGGCTACACCTTC	CASSFDGRYGYTF
NA	TRBV7-6	TRBJ2-2	NA	TGTGCCAGCAGCTTGCGGCCCAAGAACACCGGGGAGCTGTTTTTT	CASSLRPKNTGELFF
NA	TRBV6-1	TRBJ1-2	TRBD1	TGTGCCAGCAGTGAAGCAAGGGGGCGGGTCTATGGCTACACCTTC	CASSEARGRVYGYTF
NA	TRBV6-1	TRBJ2-3	NA	TGTGCCAGCAGTGATTCTAGGCTACAGGCAGATACGCAGTATTTT	CASSDSRLQADTQYF
few	TRBV6-1	TRBJ2-7	NA	TGTGCCAGCAGTGAAAATGGCGGCTTGGCTTCCGAGCAGTACTTC	CASSENGGLASEQYF
NA	TRBV18	TRBJ2-3	NA	TGTGCCAGCTCACCAGAGCCCTTCACAGATACGCAGTATTTT	CASSPEPFTDTQYF